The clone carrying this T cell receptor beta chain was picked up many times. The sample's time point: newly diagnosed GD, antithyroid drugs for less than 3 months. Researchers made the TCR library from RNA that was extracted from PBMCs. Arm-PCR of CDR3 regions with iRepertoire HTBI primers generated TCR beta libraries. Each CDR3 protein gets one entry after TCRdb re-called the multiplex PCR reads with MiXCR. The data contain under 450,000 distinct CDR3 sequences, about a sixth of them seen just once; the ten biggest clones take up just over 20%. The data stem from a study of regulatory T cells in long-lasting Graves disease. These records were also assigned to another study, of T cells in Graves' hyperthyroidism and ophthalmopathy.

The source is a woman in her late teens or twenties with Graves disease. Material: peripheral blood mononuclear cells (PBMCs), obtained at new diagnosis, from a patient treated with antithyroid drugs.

CDR3 DNA sequence: TGTGCCAGCAGCTTAAGGATCGGGGGCACAGATACGCAGTATTTT. It yields the protein CASSLRIGGTDTQYF. The chain has TRBV7-9 and TRBJ2-3, with D possibly matching TRBD2 (5 bases). Germline CDR1 and CDR2: SEHNR and FQNEAQ (reference sequence). Trimming removed 2 bases from V and 1 base from J, with 10 bases in between. This CDR3 region has 15 residues.